What follows describes a single TCR beta chain. CDR3 length: 15 residues. V was clipped by 3 bases and J by 8 bases; unmatched bases: 7. This sample is drawn from a study of blood T cell repertoires in COVID-19. Study details: COVID-19 samples, acute and convalescent, were from the United States, Italy and Spain. Nucleic acid was either cDNA or gDNA, and it came from T cells, B-cell-depleted T cells, or PBMCs.

Original handling: Quantification of nucleated cells was approximated via reference gene primer amplification. Sequenced by immunoSEQ multiplex PCR; TCRdb stores in-frame clones only, minus some. The V and J calls and clone size are taken from that table; D and trimming were inferred from the DNA. Among roughly 100,000 clones listed, about 85% were seen once. This receptor was identified in a man in his fifties or sixties in a cohort sampled during active COVID-19. The specimen was peripheral blood. The chain joins TRBV23-1 to TRBJ1-4, with 9 bases fitting TRBD1. TRBV23-1 is given ORF status, its function remaining uncertain. In DNA, the CDR3 is TGCGCCAGCAGTCACAGCAACAGGGGGCGAGAAAAACTGTTTTTT. The encoded protein is CASSHSNRGREKLFF.